This T cell receptor (beta chain) was recovered during a study of blood T cell repertoires in COVID-19. Whole-study context: From the United States, Italy and Spain came samples of acute and convalescent COVID-19. PBMCs, B-cell-depleted T cells, or T cells were the source of the cDNA or gDNA that made up the material.

In the original processing: The authors estimated nucleated cell counts from reference gene primer amplification. Repertoires were generated with immunoSEQ multiplex PCR, while TCRdb's copy carries only in-frame clones and drops some. The V and J calls and the clone size are those of that table, but D and trimming were determined from the DNA. The sample yields 99,000 or so clones, 70% to 90% seen once. The CDR3 contains 18 residues. Trimming at V came to 4 bases and at J to 4 bases, leaving 13 bases not matched to a gene. Germline CDR1 and CDR2: SGHTA and FQGNSA. The sequence was collected from a woman aged 60-75 years in a cohort sampled during active or convalescent COVID-19. The chain joins TRBV7-2 to TRBJ2-5, with 12 positions matching TRBD2. The sequenced material came from peripheral blood. CDR3 sequence (DNA): TGTGCCAGCAGCTCCCTTGGGACTAGCGGGCTTAGGGGAGAGACCCAGTACTTC. Translating gives CASSSLGTSGLRGETQYF.